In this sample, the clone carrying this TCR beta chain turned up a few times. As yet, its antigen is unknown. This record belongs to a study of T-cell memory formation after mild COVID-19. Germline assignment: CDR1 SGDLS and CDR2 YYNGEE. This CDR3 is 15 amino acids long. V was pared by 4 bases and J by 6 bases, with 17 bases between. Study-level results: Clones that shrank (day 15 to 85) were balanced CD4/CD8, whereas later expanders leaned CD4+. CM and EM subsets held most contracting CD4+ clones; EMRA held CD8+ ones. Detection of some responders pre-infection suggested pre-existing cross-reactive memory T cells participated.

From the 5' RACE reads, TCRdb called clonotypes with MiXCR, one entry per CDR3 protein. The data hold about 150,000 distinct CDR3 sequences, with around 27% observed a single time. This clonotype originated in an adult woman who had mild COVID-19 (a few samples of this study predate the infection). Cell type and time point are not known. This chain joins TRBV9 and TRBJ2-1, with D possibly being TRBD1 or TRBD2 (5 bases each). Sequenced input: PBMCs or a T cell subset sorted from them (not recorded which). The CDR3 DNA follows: TGTGCCAGCAGCTCCTCCGGGACGGGTTCCAATGAGCAGTTCTTC. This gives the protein CASSSSGTGSNEQFF. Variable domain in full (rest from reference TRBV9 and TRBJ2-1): DSGVTQTPKHLITATGQRVTLRCSPRSGDLSVYWYQQSLDQGLQFLIQYYNGEERAKGNILERFSAQQFPDLHSELNLSSLELGDSALYFCASSSSGTGSNEQFFGPGTRLTVL.